The TCR beta chain under discussion was sequenced for a study of control samples from healthy donors and cancer patients. Losses at the gene ends were 5 bases for V and 6 bases for J; bases not matched to a gene: 3. Germline assignment: CDR1 SGHNT and CDR2 YENEEA. CDR3 length equals 13 residues. Method: immunoSEQ multiplex PCR; TCRdb's copy keeps in-frame clones and lacks some. The sample holds 80,000 to 100,000 clones, 85% to 90% seen once. The clonotype was recovered from a man under 40 in good health. The sequenced sample was blood. This chain connects TRBV11-3 to TRBJ2-1, with 8 bases identical to TRBD2. In DNA, the CDR3 is TGTGCCAGCAGCGCGGGAGGAATCAATGAGCAGTTCTTC. It translates to CASSAGGINEQFF.